Below, one T cell receptor beta chain is given with its context. No antigen is known for it. Base qualities were left out, and no much larger clone turns up one base away. Participants in the prospective study were enrolled through a virtual design, were aged roughly 18 to 95 years, and lived in approximately 25 United States geographic areas. In the prospective study, participants were assigned to cohorts based on the clinical history participants reported in a screening survey and a study questionnaire. Recovered participants in ImmuneRACE Cohort 3 were defined as having two consecutive negative NP/OP PCR tests, clearance from a healthcare professional, or resolution of symptoms. Each participant in the prospective study had whole blood, serum and a nasopharyngeal or oropharyngeal swab collected by mobile phlebotomists. Prospective study participants could optionally give additional blood draws and questionnaires over an approximately 2-month period. Before DNA extraction, blood samples from the prospective study were shipped at room temperature or frozen.

Per the germline V gene, SGHRS is the CDR1 and YFSETQ is the CDR2. V lost 2 bases and J lost 0 bases; the stretch between them is 15 bases long. Taken from cysteine to phenylalanine, the CDR3 has 17 residues. Left in the record is the CDR3 DNA by itself, 51 bases read in frame from the first base. TCRbeta CDR3 regions were amplified from genomic DNA by means of the immunoSEQ Assay, a bias-controlled multiplex PCR. The authors' analysis ran thus. Within the assay, amplification of reference gene primers was used to estimate how many nucleated cells each sample contained. Sequence reads were collapsed and filtered to measure the absolute abundance of every unique TCRbeta CDR3 rearrangement. Productive Simpson clonality was computed per sample as the square root of Simpson's diversity index over productive rearrangements. TCRdb carries this immuneACCESS record with in-frame sequences only. Its versions omit some clonotypes, under half of them owing to an unresolved V gene in the studies checked, with the rest unexplained. V and J calls plus clone size are reproduced from that table; the DNA served to infer D and trimming. The sample table holds 150,000 to 200,000 clones, of which 84% were seen once. Nearly 15% of the sample comes from the top ten.

The data originate from a study of blood T cell repertoires in COVID-19 (dated by TCRdb to 2018 to 2020). Background on the whole study: The collaborator samples originated in the United States, Italy and Spain and spanned the acute and convalescent phases of COVID-19. The material from the prospective study consisted of cDNA or gDNA derived from T cells, B-cell-depleted T cells, or PBMCs. The dataset comprised deeply sampled blood TCRbeta repertoires from subjects exposed to, actively infected with, or recovered from COVID-19. The repertoires were released in a freely available public database intended as a resource for research on the immune response to SARS-CoV-2. The samples were drawn from two sources: the first 160 participants of the ongoing ImmuneRACE study, and 1,254 subjects contributed by 6 global collaborators. Sample metadata almost always included a de-identified subject ID, COVID-19 status, age in years and sex. HLA class I and class II types, where available, came from metadata supplied by the sample provider rather than from assay-based typing. General conclusions and limits of the study: The quantity of clinical and demographic metadata differed by source and by participant and was supplied without curation.

The chain couples TRBV5-1 to TRBJ2-1; 6 matching bases give a weak D call of TRBD1. Sequences were obtained from PBMCs or T cells enriched from blood (not recorded which). The clonotype originates from a man aged 45 to 65 who had recovered from COVID-19. The DNA sequence follows: TGCGCCAGCAGCTTCATGTCAGGGGCCAGCTCCTACAATGAGCAGTTCTTC. It encodes CASSFMSGASSYNEQFF.